This TCR beta chain came from a study of cytomegalovirus exposure and HLA in healthy donors. The wider study: Caucasian-associated ancestry cluster membership applied to approximately 84% of several hundred genotyped donors. Study-level points and caveats: An ancestry cluster, one associated with Asian ancestry, reportedly showed fewer N-insertions than the roughly 670-donor mean in a later analysis. A later analysis linked a missense variant in DCLRE1C to the trimming of TCR beta V and J genes.

Healthy people donating bone marrow made up the donors. V shed 3 bases, J shed 5 bases, and the junction held 8 bases outside the gene matches. Germline V gene lookup returns CDR1 MNHEY and CDR2 SMNVEV (reference sequence). This CDR3 region has 15 residues. The PCR had 60 Vbeta and 13 Jbeta primers. The data were produced by immunoSEQ multiplex PCR, yet TCRdb's version contains in-frame clones alone and is incomplete. The table has approximately 190,000 clones, around 87% seen once. On this clone: Its antigen is still unknown.

Sequencing was performed on PBMCs. The genes are TRBV27 and TRBJ2-5; 8 positions agree with TRBD2. The sequence was collected from a man aged 30 to 45 in good health and CMV-seronegative. DNA of the CDR3: TGTGCCAGCAGTTTCAGCGGGAGCAACGATGAGACCCAGTACTTC. As protein: CASSFSGSNDETQYF.